Described below is a single T cell receptor beta chain sequence and its context. This sample was taken from a study of technical replicates of blood from several donors. The V gene's germline CDR1 is SQVTM and CDR2 ANQGSEA. This CDR3 contains 12 residues. Deletions cut 6 bases from V and 0 bases from J, with 8 bases between. Some clones are missing from TCRdb's copy, which holds only in-frame ones; the method was immunoSEQ multiplex PCR. The sample comprises about 69,000 clones, over 70% of which are singletons, and 3.5% to 5.5% rests with the top ten. This TCR was sampled from a human donor in good health. Some clones in this sample may be carry-over from other donors' samples. The chain combines TRBV29-1 with TRBJ1-1, with D maybe TRBD1 (6 bases). Sequencing input: PBMCs. In DNA form, the CDR3 reads TGCAGCGTGACAGGTTTGAACACTGAAGCTTTCTTT. Its translation: CSVTGLNTEAFF.